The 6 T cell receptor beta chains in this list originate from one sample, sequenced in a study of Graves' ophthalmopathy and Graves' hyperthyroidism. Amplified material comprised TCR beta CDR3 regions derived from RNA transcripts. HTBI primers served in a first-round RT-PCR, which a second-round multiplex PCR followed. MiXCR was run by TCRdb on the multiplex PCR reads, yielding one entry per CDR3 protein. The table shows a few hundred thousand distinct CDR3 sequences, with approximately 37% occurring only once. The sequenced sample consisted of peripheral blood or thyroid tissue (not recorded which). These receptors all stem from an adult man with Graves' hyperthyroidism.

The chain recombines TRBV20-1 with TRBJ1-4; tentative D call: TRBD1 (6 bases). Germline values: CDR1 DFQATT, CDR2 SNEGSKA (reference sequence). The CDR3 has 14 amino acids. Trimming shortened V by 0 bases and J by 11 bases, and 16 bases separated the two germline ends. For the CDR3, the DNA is TGCAGTGCTAGAGATAGGACGGGCCAGGGGAAACTGTTTTTT. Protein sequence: CSARDRTGQGKLFF.

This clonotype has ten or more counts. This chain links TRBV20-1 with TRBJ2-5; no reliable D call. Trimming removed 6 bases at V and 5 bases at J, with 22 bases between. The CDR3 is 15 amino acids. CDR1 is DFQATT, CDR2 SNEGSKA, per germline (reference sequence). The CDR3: CSATPLARQGETQYF. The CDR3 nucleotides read TGCAGTGCAACCCCATTGGCGCGGCAAGGGGAGACCCAGTACTTC.

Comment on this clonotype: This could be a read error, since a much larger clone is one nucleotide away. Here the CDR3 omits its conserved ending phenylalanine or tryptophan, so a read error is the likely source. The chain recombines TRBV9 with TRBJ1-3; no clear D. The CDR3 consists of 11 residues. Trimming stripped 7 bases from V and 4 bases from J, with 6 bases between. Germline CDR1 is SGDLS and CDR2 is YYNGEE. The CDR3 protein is CASRGGNTIYS. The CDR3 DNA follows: TGTGCCAGCCGCGGCGGAAACACCATATATTCT.

The CDR3 reads CASSDRQGFSGNTIYF. The CDR3 DNA is TGTGCCAGCAGTGACCGACAGGGGTTCTCTGGAAACACCATATATTTT. The chain has TRBV6-6 and TRBJ1-3; 8 nucleotides match TRBD1. The CDR3 is 16 residues long. Germline V CDR1 and CDR2: MNHNY, SVGAGI (reference sequence). V shed 5 bases and J 0 bases; nucleotides not matched to a gene: 6.

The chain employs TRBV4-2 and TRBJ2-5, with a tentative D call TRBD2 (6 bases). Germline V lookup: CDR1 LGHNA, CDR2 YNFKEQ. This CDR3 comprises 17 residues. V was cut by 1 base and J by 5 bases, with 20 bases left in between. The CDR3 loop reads CASSQGLWGDGLETQYF. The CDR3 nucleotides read TGTGCCAGCAGCCAAGGGTTATGGGGGGACGGTCTGGAGACCCAGTACTTC.

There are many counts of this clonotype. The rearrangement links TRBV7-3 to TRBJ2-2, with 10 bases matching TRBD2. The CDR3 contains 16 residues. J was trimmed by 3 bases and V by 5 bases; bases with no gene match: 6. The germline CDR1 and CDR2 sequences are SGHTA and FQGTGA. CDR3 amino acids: CASSPTSGTHTGELFF. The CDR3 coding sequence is TGTGCCAGCAGCCCAACTAGCGGGACCCACACCGGGGAGCTGTTTTTT.